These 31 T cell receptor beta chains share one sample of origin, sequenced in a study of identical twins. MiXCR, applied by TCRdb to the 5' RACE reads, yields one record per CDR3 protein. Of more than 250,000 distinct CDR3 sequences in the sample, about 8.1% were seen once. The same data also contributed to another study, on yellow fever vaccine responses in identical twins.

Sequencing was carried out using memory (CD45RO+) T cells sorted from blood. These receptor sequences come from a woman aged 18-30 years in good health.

The CDR3 region is CASSGSWGAGGTYNEQFF. CDR3 in DNA: TGTGCCAGCAGCGGTTCTTGGGGGGCGGGAGGCACCTACAATGAGCAGTTCTTC. The chain is built from TRBV9 and TRBJ2-1; 8 nucleotides agree with TRBD2. Germline assignment: CDR1 SGDLS and CDR2 YYNGEE. With 3 bases clipped from V and 2 bases from J, the junction kept 13 bases outside the gene matches. The CDR3 runs 18 residues.

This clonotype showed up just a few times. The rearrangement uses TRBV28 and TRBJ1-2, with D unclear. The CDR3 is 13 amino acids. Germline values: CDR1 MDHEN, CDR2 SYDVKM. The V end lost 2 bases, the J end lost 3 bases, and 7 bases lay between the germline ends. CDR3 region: CASSLAEYYGYTF. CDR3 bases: TGTGCCAGCAGTTTAGCAGAATACTATGGCTACACCTTC.

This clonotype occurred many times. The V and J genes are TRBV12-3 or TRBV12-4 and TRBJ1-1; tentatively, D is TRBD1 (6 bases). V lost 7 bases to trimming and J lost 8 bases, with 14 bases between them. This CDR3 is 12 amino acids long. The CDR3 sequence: CASIKDRNEAFF. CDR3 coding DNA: TGTGCCAGCATCAAAGACAGGAACGAAGCTTTCTTT.

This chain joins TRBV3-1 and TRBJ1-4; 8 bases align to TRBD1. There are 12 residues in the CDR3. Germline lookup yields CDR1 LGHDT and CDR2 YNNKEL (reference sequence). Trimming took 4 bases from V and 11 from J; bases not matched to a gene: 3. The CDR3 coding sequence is TGTGCCAGCAGCCGACAGGGGATGAAACTGTTTTTT. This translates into CASSRQGMKLFF.

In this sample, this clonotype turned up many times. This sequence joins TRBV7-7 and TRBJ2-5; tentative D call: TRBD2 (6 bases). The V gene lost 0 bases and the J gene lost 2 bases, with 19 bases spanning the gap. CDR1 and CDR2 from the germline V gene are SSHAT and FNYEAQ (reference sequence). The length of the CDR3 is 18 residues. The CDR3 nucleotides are TGTGCCAGCAGCTTAGCCCTAACGCTTAGCGGAGCACAAGAGACCCAGTACTTC. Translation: CASSLALTLSGAQETQYF.

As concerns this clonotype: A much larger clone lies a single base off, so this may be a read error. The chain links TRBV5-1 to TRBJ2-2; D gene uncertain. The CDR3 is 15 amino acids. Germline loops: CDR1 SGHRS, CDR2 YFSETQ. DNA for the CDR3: TGCGCCGGCAGCCGGACGGCTTCGAACACCGGGGAGCTGTTTTTT. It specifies CAGSRTASNTGELFF. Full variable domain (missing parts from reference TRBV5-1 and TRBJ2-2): KAGVTQTPRYLIKTRGQQVTLSCSPISGHRSVSWYQQTPGQGLQFLFEYFSETQRNKGNFPGRFSGRQFSNSRSEMNVSTLELGDSALYLCAGSRTASNTGELFFGEGSRLTVL.

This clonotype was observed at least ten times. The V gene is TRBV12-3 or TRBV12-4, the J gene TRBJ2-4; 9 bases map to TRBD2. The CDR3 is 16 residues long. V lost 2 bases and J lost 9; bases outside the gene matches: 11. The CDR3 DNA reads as TGTGCCAGCAGTTTACGCCTAGCGGGAAGTGGGGGCATTCAGTACTTC. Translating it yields CASSLRLAGSGGIQYF.

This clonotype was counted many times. Here the CDR3 reads CASSYNSNQPQHF. In nucleotides, the CDR3 is TGTGCCAGCAGTTACAACAGCAATCAGCCCCAGCATTTT. The rearrangement links TRBV6-5 to TRBJ1-5, with no clear D. V lost 2 bases to trimming and J lost 1 base, with 3 bases between them. Germline V gene lookup returns CDR1 MNHEY and CDR2 SVGAGI. The CDR3 has 13 amino acids.

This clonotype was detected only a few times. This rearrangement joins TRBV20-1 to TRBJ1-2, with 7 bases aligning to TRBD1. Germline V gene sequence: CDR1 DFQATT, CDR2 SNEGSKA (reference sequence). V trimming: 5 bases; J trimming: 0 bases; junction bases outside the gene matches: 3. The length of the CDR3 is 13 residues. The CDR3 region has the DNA TGCAGTGCTTGGGACAGTGCTAACTATGGCTACACCTTC. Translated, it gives CSAWDSANYGYTF.

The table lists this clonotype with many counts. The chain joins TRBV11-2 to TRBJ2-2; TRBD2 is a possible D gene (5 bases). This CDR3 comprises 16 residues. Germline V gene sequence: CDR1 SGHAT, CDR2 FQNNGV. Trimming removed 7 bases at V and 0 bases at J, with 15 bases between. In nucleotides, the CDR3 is TGTGCCAGCACCCCGGGTGTCGGGGCGAACACCGGGGAGCTGTTTTTT. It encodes CASTPGVGANTGELFF.

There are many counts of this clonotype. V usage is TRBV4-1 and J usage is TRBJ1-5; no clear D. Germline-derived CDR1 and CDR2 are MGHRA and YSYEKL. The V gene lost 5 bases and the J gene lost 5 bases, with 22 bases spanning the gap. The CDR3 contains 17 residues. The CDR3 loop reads CASSFLSGKDRDQPQHF. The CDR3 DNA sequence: TGCGCCAGCAGCTTTCTGTCGGGGAAGGATAGGGATCAGCCCCAGCATTTT.

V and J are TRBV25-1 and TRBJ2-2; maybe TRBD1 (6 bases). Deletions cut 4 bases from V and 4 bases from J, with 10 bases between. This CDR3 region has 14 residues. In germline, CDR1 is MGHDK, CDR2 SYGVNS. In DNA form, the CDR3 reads TGTGCCAGCAGTGCCATACAGGGCACCGGGGAGCTGTTTTTT. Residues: CASSAIQGTGELFF.

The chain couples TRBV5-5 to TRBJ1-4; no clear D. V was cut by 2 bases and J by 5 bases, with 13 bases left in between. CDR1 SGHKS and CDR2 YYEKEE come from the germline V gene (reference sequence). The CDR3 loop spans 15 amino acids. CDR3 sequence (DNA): TGTGCCAGCAGCTTTGGTACAAGACCAAATGAAAAACTGTTTTTT. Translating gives CASSFGTRPNEKLFF.

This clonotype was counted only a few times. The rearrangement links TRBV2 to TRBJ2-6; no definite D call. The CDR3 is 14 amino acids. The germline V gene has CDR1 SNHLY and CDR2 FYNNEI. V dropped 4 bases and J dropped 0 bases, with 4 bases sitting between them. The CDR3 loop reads CASSGVSGANVLTF. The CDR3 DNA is TGTGCCAGCAGTGGCGTCTCTGGGGCCAACGTCCTGACTTTC. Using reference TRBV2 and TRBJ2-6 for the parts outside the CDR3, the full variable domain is EPEVTQTPSHQVTQMGQEVILRCVPISNHLYFYWYRQILGQKVEFLVSFYNNEISEKSEIFDDQFSVERPDGSNFTLKIRSTKLEDSAMYFCASSGVSGANVLTFGAGSRLTVL.

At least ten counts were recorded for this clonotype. The CDR3 nucleotides read TGTGCCAGCAGTCGTAATAGCTACAGACAAGAGACCCAGTACTTC. It translates to CASSRNSYRQETQYF. V gene TRBV28 combines with J gene TRBJ2-5; the D is unclear. Trimming took 5 bases from V and 2 from J, leaving 15 bases between them. CDR3 length: 15 amino acids. Germline V CDR1 and CDR2: MDHEN, SYDVKM.

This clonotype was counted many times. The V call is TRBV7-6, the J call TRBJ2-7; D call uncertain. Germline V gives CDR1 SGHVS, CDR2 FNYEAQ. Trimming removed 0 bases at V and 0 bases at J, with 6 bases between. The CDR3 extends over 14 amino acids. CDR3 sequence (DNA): TGTGCCAGCAGCTTAGCGAGAAGCTCCTACGAGCAGTACTTC. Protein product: CASSLARSSYEQYF.

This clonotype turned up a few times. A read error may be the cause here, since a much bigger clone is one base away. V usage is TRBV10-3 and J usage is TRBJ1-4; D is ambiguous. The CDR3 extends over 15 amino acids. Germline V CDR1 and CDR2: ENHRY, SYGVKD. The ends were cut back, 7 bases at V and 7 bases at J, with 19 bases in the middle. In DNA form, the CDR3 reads TGTGCCATCAATGACCCTACAAGGGCGGGTGAAAAACTGTTTTTT. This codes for CAINDPTRAGEKLFF.

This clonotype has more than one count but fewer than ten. This chain's CDR3 is CASSLGYDSYNEQFF. In nucleotides, the CDR3 is TGTGCCAGCAGTTTAGGATACGACTCCTACAATGAGCAGTTCTTC. This chain uses TRBV27 with TRBJ2-1, with D uncertain. V lost 2 bases to trimming and J lost 0 bases, with 8 bases between them. The CDR3 consists of 15 residues. CDR1 and CDR2 (germline): MNHEY, SMNVEV (reference sequence).

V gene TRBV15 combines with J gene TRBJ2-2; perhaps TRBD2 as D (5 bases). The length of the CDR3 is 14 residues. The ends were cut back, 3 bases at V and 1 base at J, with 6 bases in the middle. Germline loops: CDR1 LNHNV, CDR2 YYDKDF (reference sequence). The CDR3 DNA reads TGTGCCACCAGCAGGGACTTGAACACCGGGGAGCTGTTTTTT. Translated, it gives CATSRDLNTGELFF.

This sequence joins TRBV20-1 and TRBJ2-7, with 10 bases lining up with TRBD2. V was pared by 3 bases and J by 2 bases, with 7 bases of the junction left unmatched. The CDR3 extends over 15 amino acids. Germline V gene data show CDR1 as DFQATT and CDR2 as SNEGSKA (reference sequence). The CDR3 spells CSASNLAGVTYEQYF. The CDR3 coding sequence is TGCAGTGCTAGCAACCTAGCGGGAGTGACCTACGAGCAGTACTTC.

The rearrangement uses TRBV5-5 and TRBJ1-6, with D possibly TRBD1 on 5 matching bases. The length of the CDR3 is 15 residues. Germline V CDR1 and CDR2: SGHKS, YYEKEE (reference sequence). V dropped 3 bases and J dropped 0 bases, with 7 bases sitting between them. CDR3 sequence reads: CASSSGPSYNSPLHF. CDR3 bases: TGTGCCAGCAGCTCGGGGCCCTCCTATAATTCACCCCTCCACTTT.

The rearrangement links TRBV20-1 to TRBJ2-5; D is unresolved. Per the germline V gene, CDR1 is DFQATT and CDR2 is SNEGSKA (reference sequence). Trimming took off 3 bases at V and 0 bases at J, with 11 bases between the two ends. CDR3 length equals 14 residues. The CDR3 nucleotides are TGCAGTGCTAGTCTCAGGCAGTACCAAGAGACCCAGTACTTC. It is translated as CSASLRQYQETQYF.

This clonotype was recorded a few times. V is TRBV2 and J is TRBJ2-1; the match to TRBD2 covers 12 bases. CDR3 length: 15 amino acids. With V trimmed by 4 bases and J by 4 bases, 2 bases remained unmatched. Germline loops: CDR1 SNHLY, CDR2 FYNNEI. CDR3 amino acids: CASSGTSGVYNEQFF. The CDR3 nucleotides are TGTGCCAGCAGTGGGACTAGCGGGGTTTACAATGAGCAGTTCTTC.

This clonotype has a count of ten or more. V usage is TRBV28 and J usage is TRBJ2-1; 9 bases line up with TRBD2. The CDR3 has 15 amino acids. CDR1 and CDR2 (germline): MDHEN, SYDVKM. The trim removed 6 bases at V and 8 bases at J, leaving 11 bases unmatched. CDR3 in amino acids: CASRGASGNLYEQFF. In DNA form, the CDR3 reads TGTGCCAGCAGGGGAGCTAGCGGGAATCTCTATGAGCAGTTCTTC.

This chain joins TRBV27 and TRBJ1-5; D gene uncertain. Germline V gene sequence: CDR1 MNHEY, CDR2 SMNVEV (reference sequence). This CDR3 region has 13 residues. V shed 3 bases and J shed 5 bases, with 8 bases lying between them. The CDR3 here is CASSFISHQPQHF. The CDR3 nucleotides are TGTGCCAGCAGTTTTATTTCGCATCAGCCCCAGCATTTT.

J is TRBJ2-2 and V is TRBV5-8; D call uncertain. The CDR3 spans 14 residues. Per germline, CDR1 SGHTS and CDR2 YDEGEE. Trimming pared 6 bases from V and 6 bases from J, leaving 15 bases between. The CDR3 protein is CASIRVKRAGELFF. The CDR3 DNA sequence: TGTGCCAGCATTAGGGTGAAACGAGCCGGGGAGCTGTTTTTT.

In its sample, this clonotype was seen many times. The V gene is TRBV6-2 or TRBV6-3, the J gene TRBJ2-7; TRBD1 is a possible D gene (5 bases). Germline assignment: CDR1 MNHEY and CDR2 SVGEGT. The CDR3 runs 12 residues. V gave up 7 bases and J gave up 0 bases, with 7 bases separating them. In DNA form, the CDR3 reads TGTGCCAGCAAAGACAGCTCCTACGAGCAGTACGTC. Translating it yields CASKDSSYEQYV.

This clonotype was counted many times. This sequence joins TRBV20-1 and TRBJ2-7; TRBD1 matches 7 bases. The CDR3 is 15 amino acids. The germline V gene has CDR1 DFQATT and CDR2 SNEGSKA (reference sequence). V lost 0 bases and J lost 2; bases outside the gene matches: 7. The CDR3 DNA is TGCAGTGCTAGAGATGGGGACAGAGAACCCTACGAGCAGTACTTC. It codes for CSARDGDREPYEQYF.

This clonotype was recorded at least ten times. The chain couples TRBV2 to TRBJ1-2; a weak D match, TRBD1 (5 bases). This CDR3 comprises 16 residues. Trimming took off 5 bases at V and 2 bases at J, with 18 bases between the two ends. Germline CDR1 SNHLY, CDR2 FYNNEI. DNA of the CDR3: TGTGCCAGCAGTCCCCAGGGTAGGGCTGGAAACTATGGCTACACCTTC. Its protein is CASSPQGRAGNYGYTF.

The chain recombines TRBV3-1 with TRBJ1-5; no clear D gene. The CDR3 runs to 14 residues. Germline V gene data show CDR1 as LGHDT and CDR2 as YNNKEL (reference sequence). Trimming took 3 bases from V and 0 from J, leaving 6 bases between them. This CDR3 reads CASSQHISNQPQHF. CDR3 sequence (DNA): TGTGCCAGCAGCCAGCATATTAGCAATCAGCCCCAGCATTTT.

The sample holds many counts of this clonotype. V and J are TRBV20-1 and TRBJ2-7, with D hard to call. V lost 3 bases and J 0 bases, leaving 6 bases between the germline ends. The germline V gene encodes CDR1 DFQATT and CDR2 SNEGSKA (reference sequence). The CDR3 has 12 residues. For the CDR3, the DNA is TGCAGTGCTAGGGGCAGCTCCTACGAGCAGTACGTC. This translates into CSARGSSYEQYV.